Listed below are T cell receptor beta chains from one sample, sequenced in a study of T-cell reconstitution after alpha-beta-depleted transplantation in children. Each CDR3 protein is one row after TCRdb ran MiXCR on the PCR reads. Here the sample spans approximately 490,000 distinct CDR3 sequences, approximately 12% being singletons. Sequences were derived from PBMCs from the stem cell graft donor, sampled from the stem cell graft. These receptors all stem from a human donor who donated a stem cell graft to a child with combined immunodeficiency. Each CDR3 is given with its conserved first and last residue. D genes are given only for firm matches. Size values are once, few and many counts, or a class for expanded clones, and some rows have none.

D gene,V gene,J gene,clone size,CDR3 protein,CDR3 DNA
TRBD2,TRBV7-6,TRBJ2-1,.,CASRRLAGEGHEQFF,TGTGCCAGCAGAAGACTAGCGGGAGAGGGACATGAGCAGTTCTTC
TRBD1,TRBV7-2,TRBJ2-7,.,CASSSEPTGGSYEQYF,TGTGCCAGCAGCTCCGAACCGACAGGGGGCTCCTACGAGCAGTACTTC
TRBD1,TRBV12-3/TRBV12-4,TRBJ2-5,.,CASSHRGRGEETQYF,TGTGCCAGCAGCCACAGGGGGCGAGGTGAGGAGACCCAGTACTTC
.,TRBV29-1,TRBJ2-5,few,CSVAGQETQYF,TGCAGCGTTGCGGGGCAAGAGACCCAGTACTTC
TRBD2,TRBV3-1,TRBJ2-1,few,CASSLTSGIYYNEQFF,TGTGCCAGCAGCCTGACTAGCGGGATATATTACAATGAGCAGTTCTTC
.,TRBV19,TRBJ2-1,.,CASKTAASYNEQFF,TGTGCCAGCAAGACGGCGGCCTCCTACAATGAGCAGTTCTTC
.,TRBV10-3,TRBJ2-2,.,CAISAVGVVDTGELFF,TGTGCCATCAGTGCTGTGGGAGTGGTCGACACCGGGGAGCTGTTTTTT
TRBD2,TRBV6-1,TRBJ2-1,many,CASSVTSGTYNEQFF,TGTGCCAGCAGTGTAACTAGCGGAACTTACAATGAGCAGTTCTTC
.,TRBV7-8,TRBJ2-4,.,CASSLASALAKNIQYF,TGTGCCAGCAGCTTAGCGTCTGCGTTAGCCAAAAACATTCAGTACTTC
TRBD2,TRBV12-3/TRBV12-4,TRBJ2-1,many,CASSWTSDWRQFF,TGTGCCAGCAGTTGGACTAGTGATTGGAGGCAGTTCTTC
.,TRBV20-1,TRBJ1-1,.,CSADTADTEAFF,TGCAGTGCGGACACAGCGGACACTGAAGCTTTCTTT
.,TRBV6-2/TRBV6-3,TRBJ2-7,.,CASSPHGAGLPTFYEQYF,TGTGCCAGCAGTCCACACGGGGCGGGACTCCCCACTTTCTACGAGCAGTACTTC
.,TRBV20-1,TRBJ2-7,.,CSARDLVSVISYEQYF,TGCAGTGCTAGAGATCTCGTTTCAGTCATCTCCTACGAGCAGTACTTC
.,TRBV5-1,TRBJ2-7,many,CASSLMAGFSYEQYF,TGCGCCAGCAGCTTGATGGCAGGGTTCTCCTACGAGCAGTACTTC
TRBD2,TRBV7-9,TRBJ2-2,.,CASSTRHWGLAGGPGELFF,TGTGCCAGCAGCACCCGGCATTGGGGACTAGCGGGAGGGCCCGGGGAGCTGTTTTTT
TRBD2,TRBV7-2,TRBJ2-3,few,CASSQSGRPTDTQYF,TGTGCCAGCAGCCAAAGCGGGAGGCCCACAGATACGCAGTATTTT
.,TRBV7-9,TRBJ2-3,few,CASSVRDHGTDTQYF,TGTGCCAGCAGCGTCCGGGACCATGGCACAGATACGCAGTATTTT
.,TRBV4-2,TRBJ2-2,many,CASSQDTGRTGELFF,TGTGCCAGCAGCCAAGATACAGGGCGCACCGGGGAGCTGTTTTTT